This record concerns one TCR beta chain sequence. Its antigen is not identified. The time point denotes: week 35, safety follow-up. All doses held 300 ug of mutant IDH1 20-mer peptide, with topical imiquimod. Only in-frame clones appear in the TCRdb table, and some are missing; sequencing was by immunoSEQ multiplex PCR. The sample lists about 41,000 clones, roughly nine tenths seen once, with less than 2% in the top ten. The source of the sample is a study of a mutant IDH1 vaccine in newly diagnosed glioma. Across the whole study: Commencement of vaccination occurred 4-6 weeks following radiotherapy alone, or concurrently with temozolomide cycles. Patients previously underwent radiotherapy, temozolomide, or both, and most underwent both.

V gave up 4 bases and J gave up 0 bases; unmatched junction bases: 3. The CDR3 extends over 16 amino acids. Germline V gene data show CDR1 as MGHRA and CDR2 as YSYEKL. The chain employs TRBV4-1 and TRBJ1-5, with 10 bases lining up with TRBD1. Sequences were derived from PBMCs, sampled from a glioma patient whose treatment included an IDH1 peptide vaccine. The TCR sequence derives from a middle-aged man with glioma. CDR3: CASSLGQGGSNQPQHF. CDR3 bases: TGCGCCAGCAGCCTCGGACAGGGGGGTAGCAATCAGCCCCAGCATTTT.